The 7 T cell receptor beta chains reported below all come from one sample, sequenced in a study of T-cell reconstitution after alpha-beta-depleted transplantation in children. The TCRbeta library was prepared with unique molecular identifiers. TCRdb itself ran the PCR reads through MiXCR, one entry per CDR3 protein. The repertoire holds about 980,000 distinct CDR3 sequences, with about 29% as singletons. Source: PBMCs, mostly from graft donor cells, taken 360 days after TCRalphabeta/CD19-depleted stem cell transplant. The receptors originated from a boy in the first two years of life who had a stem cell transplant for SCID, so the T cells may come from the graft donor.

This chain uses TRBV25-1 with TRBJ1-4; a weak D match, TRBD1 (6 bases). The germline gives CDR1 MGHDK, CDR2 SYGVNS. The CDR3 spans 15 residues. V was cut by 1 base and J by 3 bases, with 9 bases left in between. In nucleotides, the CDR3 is TGTGCCAGCAGTGAATGGGGGACACCTAATGAAAAACTGTTTTTT. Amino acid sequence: CASSEWGTPNEKLFF.

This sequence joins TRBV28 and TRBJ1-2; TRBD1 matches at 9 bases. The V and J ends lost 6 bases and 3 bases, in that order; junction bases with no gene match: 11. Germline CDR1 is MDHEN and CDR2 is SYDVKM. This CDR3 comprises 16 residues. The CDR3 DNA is TGTGCCAGCAGACTCTACAGGGGGCTAGACGACTATGGCTACACCTTC. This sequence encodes CASRLYRGLDDYGYTF.

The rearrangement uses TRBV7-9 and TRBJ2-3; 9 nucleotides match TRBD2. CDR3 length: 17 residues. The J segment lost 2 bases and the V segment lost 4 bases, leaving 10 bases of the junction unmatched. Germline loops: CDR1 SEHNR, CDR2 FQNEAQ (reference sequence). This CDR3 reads CASSWGRRGGATDTQYF. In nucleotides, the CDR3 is TGTGCCAGCAGCTGGGGAAGGCGGGGGGGAGCCACAGATACGCAGTATTTT.

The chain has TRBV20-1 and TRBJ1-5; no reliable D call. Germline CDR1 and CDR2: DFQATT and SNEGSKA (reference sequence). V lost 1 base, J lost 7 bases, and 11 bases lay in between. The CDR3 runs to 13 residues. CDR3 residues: CSARVEGGQPQHF. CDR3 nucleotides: TGCAGTGCTAGAGTTGAAGGTGGCCAGCCCCAGCATTTT.

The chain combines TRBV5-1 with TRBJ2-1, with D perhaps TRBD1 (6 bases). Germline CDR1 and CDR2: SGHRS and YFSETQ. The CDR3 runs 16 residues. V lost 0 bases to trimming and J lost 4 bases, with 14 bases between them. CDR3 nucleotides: TGCGCCAGCAGCTTGGCCCAGGGGCTCGGGTACAATGAGCAGTTCTTC. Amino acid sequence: CASSLAQGLGYNEQFF.

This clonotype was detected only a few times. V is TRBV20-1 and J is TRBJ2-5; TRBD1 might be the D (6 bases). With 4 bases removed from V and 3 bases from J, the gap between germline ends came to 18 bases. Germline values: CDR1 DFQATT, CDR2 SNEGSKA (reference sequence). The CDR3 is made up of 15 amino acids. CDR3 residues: CSAKGLWGPKETQYF. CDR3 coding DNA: TGCAGTGCTAAGGGTCTCTGGGGGCCGAAAGAGACCCAGTACTTC.

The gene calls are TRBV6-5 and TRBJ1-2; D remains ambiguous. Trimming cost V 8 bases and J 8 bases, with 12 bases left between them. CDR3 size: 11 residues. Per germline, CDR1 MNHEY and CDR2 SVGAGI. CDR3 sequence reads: CASGILRGYTF. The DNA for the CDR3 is TGTGCCAGCGGTATCCTACGGGGCTACACCTTC.